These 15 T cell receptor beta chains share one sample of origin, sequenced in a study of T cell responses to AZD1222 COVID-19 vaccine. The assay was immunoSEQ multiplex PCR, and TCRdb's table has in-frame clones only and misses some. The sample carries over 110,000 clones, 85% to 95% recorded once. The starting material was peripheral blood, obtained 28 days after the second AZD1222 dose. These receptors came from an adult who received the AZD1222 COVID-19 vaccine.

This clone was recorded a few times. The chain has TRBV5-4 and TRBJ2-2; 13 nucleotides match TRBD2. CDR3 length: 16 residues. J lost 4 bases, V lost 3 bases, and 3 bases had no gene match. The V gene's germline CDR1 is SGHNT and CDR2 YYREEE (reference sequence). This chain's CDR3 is CASSSRLAGGTGELFF. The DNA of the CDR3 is TGTGCCAGCAGCTCCCGACTAGCGGGGGGCACCGGGGAGCTGTTTTTT.

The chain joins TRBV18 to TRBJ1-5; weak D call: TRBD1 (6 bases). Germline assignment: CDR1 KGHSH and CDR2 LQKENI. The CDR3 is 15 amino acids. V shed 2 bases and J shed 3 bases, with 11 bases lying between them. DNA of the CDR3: TGTGCCAGCTCACCAGCAGGACAGCTCAATCAGCCCCAGCATTTT. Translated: CASSPAGQLNQPQHF.

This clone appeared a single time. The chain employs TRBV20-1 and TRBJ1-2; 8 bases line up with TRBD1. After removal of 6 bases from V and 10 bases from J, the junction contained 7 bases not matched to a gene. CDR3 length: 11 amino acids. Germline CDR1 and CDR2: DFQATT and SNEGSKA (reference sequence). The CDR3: CSAWTGHDYTF. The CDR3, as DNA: TGCAGTGCCTGGACAGGGCATGACTACACCTTC.

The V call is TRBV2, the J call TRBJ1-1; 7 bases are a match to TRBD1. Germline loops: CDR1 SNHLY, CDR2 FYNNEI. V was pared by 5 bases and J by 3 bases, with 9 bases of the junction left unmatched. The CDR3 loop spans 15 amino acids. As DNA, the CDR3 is TGTGCCAGCAGTCGGCGCAGGGGGACGGACACTGAAGCTTTCTTT. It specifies CASSRRRGTDTEAFF.

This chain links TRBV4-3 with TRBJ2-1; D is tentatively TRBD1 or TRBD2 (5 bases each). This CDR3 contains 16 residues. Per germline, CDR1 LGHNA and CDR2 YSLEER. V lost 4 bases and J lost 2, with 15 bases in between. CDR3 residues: CASSPRAGSTYNEQFF. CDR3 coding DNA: TGCGCCAGCAGCCCTCGGGCAGGGAGCACCTACAATGAGCAGTTCTTC.

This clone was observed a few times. As DNA, the CDR3 is TGCGCCAGCAGCTCAACAGTCTCCTACGAGCAGTACTTC. Its translation is CASSSTVSYEQYF. This chain links TRBV5-1 with TRBJ2-7; D uncertain. Per the germline V gene, CDR1 is SGHRS and CDR2 is YFSETQ. The germline V and J ends were trimmed by 3 bases and 0 bases, with 7 bases remaining between them. The CDR3 is 13 amino acids.

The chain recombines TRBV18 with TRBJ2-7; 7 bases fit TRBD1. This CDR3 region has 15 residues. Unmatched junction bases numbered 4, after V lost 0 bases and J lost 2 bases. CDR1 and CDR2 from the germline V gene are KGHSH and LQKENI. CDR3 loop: CASSPPRTGTYEQYF. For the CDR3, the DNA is TGTGCCAGCTCACCACCTCGGACAGGAACCTACGAGCAGTACTTC.

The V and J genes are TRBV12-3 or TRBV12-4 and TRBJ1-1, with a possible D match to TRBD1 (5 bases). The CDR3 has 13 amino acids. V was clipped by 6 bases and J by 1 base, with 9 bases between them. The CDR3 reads CASSLTGNTEAFF. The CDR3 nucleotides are TGTGCCAGCAGCTTAACAGGGAACACTGAAGCTTTCTTT.

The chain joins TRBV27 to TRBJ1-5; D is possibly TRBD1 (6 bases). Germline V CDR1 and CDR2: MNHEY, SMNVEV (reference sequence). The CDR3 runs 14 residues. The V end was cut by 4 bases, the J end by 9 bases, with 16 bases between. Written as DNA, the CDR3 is TGTGCCAGCAGTTCGGACAGAGTTGCGGGGCCCCAGCATTTT. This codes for CASSSDRVAGPQHF.

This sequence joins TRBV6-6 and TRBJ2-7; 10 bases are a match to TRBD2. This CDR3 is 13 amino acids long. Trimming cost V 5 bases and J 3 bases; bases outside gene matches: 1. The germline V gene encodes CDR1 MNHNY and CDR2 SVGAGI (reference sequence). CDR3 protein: CASSPSGSYEQYV. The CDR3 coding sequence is TGTGCCAGCAGTCCTAGCGGGAGCTACGAGCAGTACGTC.

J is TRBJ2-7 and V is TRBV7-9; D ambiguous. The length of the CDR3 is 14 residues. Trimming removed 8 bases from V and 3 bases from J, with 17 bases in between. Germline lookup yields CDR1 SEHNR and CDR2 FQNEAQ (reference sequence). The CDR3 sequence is CASGPKDGGYEQYV. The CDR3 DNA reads TGTGCCAGCGGCCCCAAAGACGGTGGCTACGAGCAGTACGTC.

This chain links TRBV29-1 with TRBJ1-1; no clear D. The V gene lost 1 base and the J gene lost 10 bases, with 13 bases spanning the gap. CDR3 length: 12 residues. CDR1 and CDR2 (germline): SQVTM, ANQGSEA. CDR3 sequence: CSVEGLAAVAFF. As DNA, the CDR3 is TGCAGCGTTGAAGGGTTGGCAGCAGTAGCTTTCTTT.

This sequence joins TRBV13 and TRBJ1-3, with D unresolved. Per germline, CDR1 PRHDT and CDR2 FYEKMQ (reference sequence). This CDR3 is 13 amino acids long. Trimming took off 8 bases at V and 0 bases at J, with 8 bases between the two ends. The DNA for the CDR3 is TGTGCCAGCCAAATAAGCTCTGGAAACACCATATATTTT. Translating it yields CASQISSGNTIYF.

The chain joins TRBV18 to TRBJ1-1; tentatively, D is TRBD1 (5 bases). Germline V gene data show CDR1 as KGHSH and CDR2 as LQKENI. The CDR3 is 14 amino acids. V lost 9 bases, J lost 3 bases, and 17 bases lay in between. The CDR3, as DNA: TGTGCCAGTTCTGGGACCCCGGGGGACACTGAAGCTTTCTTT. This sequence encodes CASSGTPGDTEAFF.

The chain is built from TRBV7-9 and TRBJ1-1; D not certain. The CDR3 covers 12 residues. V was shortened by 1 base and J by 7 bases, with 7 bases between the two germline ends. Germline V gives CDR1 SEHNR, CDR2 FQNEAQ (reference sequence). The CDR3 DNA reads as TGTGCCAGCAGCTTAGGGGCCGGTGAAGCTTTCTTT. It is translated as CASSLGAGEAFF. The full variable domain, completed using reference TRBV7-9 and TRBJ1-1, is DTGVSQNPRHKITKRGQNVTFRCDPISEHNRLYWYRQTLGQGPEFLTYFQNEAQLEKSRLLSDRFSAERPKGSFSTLEIQRTEQGDSAMYLCASSLGAGEAFFGQGTRLTVV.